One TCR beta chain is described in this entry. It has no known antigen specificity. No base qualities exist here, and no much larger clone lies one base off it. This sample is part of a study of cytomegalovirus exposure and HLA in healthy donors (dated 2017 in TCRdb). The study in broad terms: According to an earlier analysis of around 600 of the donors, 150 million to 200 million T cells yielded 120 million or so unique TCR beta sequences and approximately 300 Gb of sequence data. An early release covering 500 to 750 HLA-typed donors comprised around 300 gigabases of sequencing data and tens of millions of unique TCR sequences. Of the roughly 400 genotyped donors, approximately 83% fell in the genetic ancestry cluster associated with self-reported Caucasian donors. The study was designed to test whether signatures of past pathogen exposure could be identified by cataloging public T cell receptors. Using immunosequencing, the study profiled T cell repertoires from fewer than 850 subjects and related those repertoires to cytomegalovirus serostatus. Along with the 666-subject first cohort, a separate validation cohort of some 130 different subjects was used. The study combined high-throughput TCR immunosequencing, statistical association of individual TCRs with disease status, and machine learning to predict cytomegalovirus infection status. In a later analysis, previously published TCR beta repertoires from about 670 donors were re-analyzed and high-resolution HLA genotyping was added so that TCR occurrence patterns could be studied. In the later analysis, no new phenotypic data were used to find candidate immune exposures; instead, reliance was placed on TCR beta sequences and their occurrence across donors. To decide whether each TCR beta V gene segment behaved as functional or pseudogenic, an earlier analysis of 587 of the donors relied on high-throughput TCR beta sequencing. Donor age, sex, ethnicity and CMV serostatus were compiled together with the repertoire data. Genome-wide SNP genotypes for about 65% of the roughly 700 donors were used in a later genetic analysis, which treated that subset as a discovery cohort. All discovery cohort repertoires had been generated using a single sequencing platform. Both class I and class II loci were covered by HLA typing, at four-digit resolution. Typing coverage varied by locus: roughly 629-640 donors for A, B, C, DRB1 and DQB1; around 560 for DQA1; some 610 for DPA1; around 450 for DPB1. Four to six DR-DQ haplotypes were handled as single units for association and clustering, since linkage in the cohort was strong. Among a few hundred genotyped donors of the cohort, an average of around 240,000 unique TCR beta nucleotide sequences were sequenced per donor, roughly 20% of them non-productive.

Results the study describes overall, beyond this receptor: In an earlier analysis of about 600 of the donors, most TCR beta V segments appeared in productive rearrangements about 90% or about 30% of the time, broadly matching IMGT annotations. According to a later analysis, parvovirus B19, influenza, CMV and Epstein-Barr virus appeared linked to several top co-occurrence clusters. Sequencing depth was assumed to be roughly uniform across donors in the presence/absence analyses, though that assumption may not hold. Across donors, most TCR sequences were observed very rarely, whereas some public TCRs were present in many individuals. Specific HLA alleles were associated with over 15,000 TCR beta sequences at a false discovery rate of 0.05 in a later analysis. A later genetic analysis associated a missense DCLRE1C variant with V-gene and J-gene trimming of TCR beta chains, and an independent cohort replicated the association. The classifier was reported to diagnose cytomegalovirus status with high specificity and sensitivity in both the original cohort and the validation cohort. The authors suggested that the approach could potentially be extended to other disease states and immunological phenotypes. In the study, roughly 160 TCR beta chains were listed as associated with cytomegalovirus. Compared with equally common non-associated chains, HLA-associated TCR beta chains in a later analysis were more clonally expanded and had lower generation probabilities. A few of the identified cytomegalovirus-associated TCR beta chains were confirmed in vitro to be specific for cytomegalovirus antigens. According to a later genetic analysis, donors in an Asian-associated ancestry cluster had fewer N-insertions in productive TCRs than the roughly 660-donor mean. Strong co-occurrence of HLA alleles, especially DR and DQ, made assigning TCR associations to individual alleles difficult. In a later analysis, the rate of TCR association differed among HLA loci, with DRB1 alleles having the most associated TCRs and HLA-C alleles having the fewest. Immune exposure information for the cohort was limited to CMV serostatus. A further reported finding was that TCR beta sequences accurately predicted the HLA-A and HLA-B alleles for most subjects in the first cohort. HLA typing was unavailable for some donors at each locus, so association tests used only the typed subset. Because counts were too low, seventeen rarely observed V segments, including chromosome 9 orphons, were excluded from the earlier analysis of 587 of the donors. The sequencing pipeline was judged likely to have produced a cluster of highly shared sequence variants as a technical artifact. In a later analysis, most CMV-associated TCR beta chains were found to appear HLA-restricted, with HLA associations seemingly driven largely by CMV exposure. Linkage disequilibrium might explain the correlated functional status among segregating V segments, but an unknown experimental factor could not be ruled out. Only TCR beta chains were sequenced in this cohort, and the absence of alpha or paired-chain data limited detectable features. Some IMGT-functional V segments, including TRBV6-2 and TRBV6-3, could not be told apart with the 87-base-pair reads, so those segments were excluded.

The cohort consisted of approximately 670 healthy bone marrow donors. Cohort members were all nominally healthy when sampled, although unrecorded immune exposures were likely present. The donor tested CMV seropositive and was one of the 289 seropositive cohort members. A peripheral blood sample was provided by each donor, and peripheral blood mononuclear cells were used for TCR beta sequencing. Genomic DNA was extracted from the blood cell samples with the Qiagen DNeasy Blood Extraction Kit. Reading from cysteine to phenylalanine, the CDR3 counts 13 amino acids. Only CDR3 DNA is held: 39 bases, read in frame from base 1. V sheds 1 base and J sheds 8 bases, leaving 11 bases between their ends. Looking up the germline V gene yields CDR1 SGHTA and CDR2 FQGNSA. Library preparation used the immunoSEQ multiplex PCR assay. For the multiplex PCR, a mixture combining 60 forward primers for TCR Vbeta segments and 13 reverse primers for TCR Jbeta segments was used. The CDR3 region of rearranged TCR beta genes was amplified from genomic DNA by a multiplex PCR assay. The amplified TCR beta libraries were sequenced on the Illumina HiSeq System as 87-base-pair reads. Per the original workflow: Across the 670 or so repertoires, a later analysis counted 80 million or so unique TCR beta chains, 8.5 million to 12 million of which were shared by at least two donors. A nearest-neighbor algorithm error-corrected the raw reads and collapsed the reads into unique sequences, merging closely related sequences to remove PCR and sequencing errors. CDR3 sequences were aligned to IMGT reference sequences to assign V, D and J gene segments. For a sequence to be retained, a match of at least six nucleotides was required to both a V gene segment and a J gene segment. Rearrangements were called productive when the CDR3 lacked stop codons and stayed in frame with V and J; all others were non-productive. CDR3 was defined according to IMGT convention as the region running from the second conserved V-encoded cysteine to the conserved J-encoded phenylalanine. In an earlier analysis of 500 to 650 of the donors, sequences lacking an unambiguous match to a single V gene segment were excluded. An earlier analysis of several hundred of the donors classified V segments as functional when productive rearrangements were above 56.7% and as segregating when the standard deviation between donors was above 5%. To diagnose cytomegalovirus status from the catalog of TCR beta chain sequences, a statistical classification framework was built. In a later analysis, TCR nucleotide sequences were compared against IMGT/GENE-DB human TR gene sequences so that V and J genes could be assigned. The TCRdist pipeline was used in a later analysis to assign CDR3 sequences and most-parsimonious VDJ recombination scenarios. In a later analysis, each TCR beta chain was defined by its CDR3 amino acid sequence together with its V-gene family, and reads without a unique V-gene family were excluded. A later analysis removed 500 to 600 highly shared, low-generation-probability nucleotide sequences to deal with suspected cross-contamination and a sequencing artifact. In a later analysis, a clonal expansion index for each public chain was calculated from normalized within-repertoire ranks of inferred template counts. In a later analysis, generation probabilities were computed using a VDJ recombination model fitted to out-of-frame rearrangements, and the results were checked against IGoR. Hypergeometric tests were used in a later analysis to score TCR-TCR, TCR-HLA and TCR-CMV co-occurrence, with a repertoire-size bias correction applied to the TCR pairs. A later analysis estimated false discovery rates by permuting HLA or CMV assignments 20 times. In a later analysis, co-occurring TCRs were grouped using DBSCAN, and TCRdist sequence similarity was added for clustering within HLA-allele-positive subsets. Repertoires with fewer than 30,000 or more than 120,000 public chains, plus five repertoires with anomalous nucleotide sharing, were excluded from co-occurrence clustering. Not all clones reach the TCRdb copy of this immuneACCESS table, which keeps in-frame sequences only. Checked studies attribute under half of the gap to unresolved V genes and leave the rest unexplained. The DNA was the basis for D and trimming; V, J and clone size are from that table. The sample table contains some 120,000 clones; only one count was recorded for around 74% of them. The ten biggest clones cover about 6% of the sample.

This receptor was obtained from a woman aged 45-60 years in good health and CMV-seropositive. Material: PBMCs. The chain is encoded by TRBV7-2 joined to TRBJ1-2; the D gene remains uncertain. DNA sequence: TGTGCCAGCAGCTTAGACGGGAAAGGGGGCTACACCTTC. Its protein product is CASSLDGKGGYTF.